Listed here are 22 T cell receptor beta chains from one sample, sequenced in a study of T-cell reconstitution after alpha-beta-depleted transplantation in children. Using unique molecular identifiers, the investigators prepared the TCRbeta library. TCRdb reprocessed the PCR reads with MiXCR, giving one entry per CDR3 protein. The data show 230,000 or so distinct CDR3 sequences, approximately 9.8% seen once. The sample here was PBMCs from the stem cell graft donor, taken from the stem cell graft. The receptors come from a human donor who donated a stem cell graft to a child with SCID.

This clonotype was observed at least ten times. The V and J genes are TRBV10-3 and TRBJ2-3; 7 nucleotides agree with TRBD2. This CDR3 is 14 amino acids long. Per germline, CDR1 ENHRY and CDR2 SYGVKD. The V segment lost 11 bases and the J segment 7 bases; nucleotides outside the gene matches: 15. CDR3 sequence reads: CASGEGPRGNTQYF. CDR3 sequence (DNA): TGTGCCTCGGGGGAGGGGCCCCGGGGGAATACGCAGTATTTT.

This clonotype has at least ten counts. This sequence joins TRBV5-1 and TRBJ1-1, with D unresolved. The CDR3 contains 13 residues. Germline values: CDR1 SGHRS, CDR2 YFSETQ. V was clipped by 0 bases and J by 6 bases, with 9 bases between them. This CDR3 reads CASSLDPAAEAFF. Here the CDR3 DNA reads TGCGCCAGCAGCTTGGACCCGGCAGCTGAAGCTTTCTTT.

This clonotype was seen at least ten times. The chain employs TRBV5-1 and TRBJ1-2; the D gene is possibly TRBD1 (5 bases). Germline loops: CDR1 SGHRS, CDR2 YFSETQ. V lost 4 bases and J lost 6, with 16 bases in between. This CDR3 spans 14 amino acids. CDR3 in amino acids: CASSLLTGEDGYTF. CDR3 nucleotide sequence: TGCGCCAGCAGCCTTTTAACGGGGGAAGATGGCTACACCTTC.

With respect to this clonotype: At one end, the junction sequence differs from germline, possibly due to a read error. The chain recombines TRBV12-3 or TRBV12-4 with TRBJ2-1, with D maybe TRBD1 (5 bases). The CDR3 is made up of 14 amino acids. The chain's CDR3 is CASSLGEAYNEQFF. The CDR3 DNA sequence: TGTGCCAGCAGCTTAGGGGAAGCCTACAATGAGCAGTTCTTC.

This clonotype was seen ten or more times. The chain uses TRBV4-1 and TRBJ2-1; D possibly corresponds to TRBD1 (6 bases). In germline, CDR1 is MGHRA, CDR2 YSYEKL. Trimming shortened V by 2 bases and J by 4 bases, and 9 bases separated the two germline ends. This CDR3 has 14 residues. The CDR3 is CASSQRDNYNEQFF. The CDR3 DNA is TGCGCCAGCAGCCAAAGGGACAATTACAATGAGCAGTTCTTC.

This clonotype was detected many times. The chain has TRBV20-1 and TRBJ1-1, with TRBD1 matching 11 bases. The germline V gene encodes CDR1 DFQATT and CDR2 SNEGSKA (reference sequence). J lost 4 bases, V lost 5 bases, and 6 bases had no gene match. This CDR3 comprises 14 residues. CDR3 region: CSACGQGASTEAFF. The CDR3 nucleotides are TGCAGTGCTTGCGGACAGGGGGCGAGCACTGAAGCTTTCTTT.

This clonotype has at least ten counts. The chain couples TRBV20-1 to TRBJ2-3; the match to TRBD2 covers 10 bases. Losses at the gene ends were 3 bases for V and 1 base for J; bases not matched to a gene: 4. Per germline, CDR1 DFQATT and CDR2 SNEGSKA (reference sequence). The CDR3 consists of 15 residues. The CDR3 here is CSASSLAGGTDTQYF. CDR3 bases: TGCAGTGCTAGCAGCCTAGCGGGGGGCACAGATACGCAGTATTTT.

The table lists this clonotype with many counts. The chain employs TRBV20-1 and TRBJ2-2, with 7 bases lining up with TRBD1. The CDR3 consists of 15 residues. Looked up from germline, CDR1 is DFQATT and CDR2 is SNEGSKA (reference sequence). After removal of 6 bases from V and 0 bases from J, the junction contained 7 bases not matched to a gene. This chain's CDR3 is CSATRQGPNTGELFF. The CDR3 DNA reads as TGCAGTGCAACTCGACAGGGACCGAACACCGGGGAGCTGTTTTTT.

This clonotype was detected a few times. V is TRBV6-5 and J is TRBJ1-1; TRBD1 agrees at 8 bases. This CDR3 comprises 14 residues. CDR1 is MNHEY, CDR2 SVGAGI, per germline. V shed 2 bases and J 5 bases; nucleotides not matched to a gene: 4. The CDR3 is CASSYVRGQTEAFF. In nucleotides, the CDR3 is TGTGCCAGCAGTTACGTCAGGGGGCAAACTGAAGCTTTCTTT.

This clonotype was picked up many times. The chain combines TRBV5-1 with TRBJ1-2; TRBD1 agrees at 9 bases. Germline CDR1 and CDR2: SGHRS and YFSETQ. The CDR3 loop spans 12 amino acids. After removal of 4 bases from V and 11 bases from J, the junction contained 6 bases not matched to a gene. The CDR3 DNA is TGCGCCAGCAGCCTTGGACAGGGGAGGTACACCTTC. This encodes CASSLGQGRYTF.

In its sample, this clonotype was seen many times. The chain is built from TRBV4-1 and TRBJ1-4; D not certain. Trimming removed 2 bases from V and 8 bases from J, with 15 bases in between. This CDR3 is built from 15 residues. CDR1 and CDR2 from the germline V gene are MGHRA and YSYEKL. CDR3 nucleotide sequence: TGCGCCAGCAGCCAATCGACATCAACGGGGGAAAAACTGTTTTTT. It specifies CASSQSTSTGEKLFF.

In its sample, this clonotype was seen many times. The CDR3 does not end in the conserved phenylalanine or tryptophan, so this is likely a read error. No DNA is shown, since the ends of the CDR3 on it are uncertain; the CDR3 is the one TCRdb lists. This chain uses TRBV2 with TRBJ1-2. CDR1 and CDR2 from the germline V gene are SNHLY and FYNNEI. The CDR3 is 8 amino acids long, termini counted. The CDR3 region is CASSEEEV.

Only a few counts were recorded for this clonotype. The chain has TRBV3-1 and TRBJ1-1; D is unresolved. V shed 4 bases and J shed 0 bases, with 15 bases lying between them. Germline assignment: CDR1 LGHDT and CDR2 YNNKEL (reference sequence). The CDR3 runs 16 residues. The CDR3, as DNA: TGTGCCAGCAGCCCCGGGCCCCAACAGCTGAACACTGAAGCTTTCTTT. Its protein is CASSPGPQQLNTEAFF. Complete variable domain (other parts from reference TRBV3-1 and TRBJ1-1): DTAVSQTPKYLVTQMGNDKSIKCEQNLGHDTMYWYKQDSKKFLKIMFSYNNKELIINETVPNRFSPKSPDKAHLNLHINSLELGDSAVYFCASSPGPQQLNTEAFFGQGTRLTVV.

This clonotype was counted only a few times. The CDR3: CASGTGTEAFF. CDR3 bases: TGTGCCAGCGGAACCGGCACTGAAGCTTTCTTT. The V call is TRBV9, the J call TRBJ1-1, with D uncertain. Looked up from germline, CDR1 is SGDLS and CDR2 is YYNGEE. The CDR3 has 11 residues. V gave up 7 bases and J gave up 4 bases, with 8 bases separating them.

The CDR3 is CASSKSQASYNEQFF. For the CDR3, the DNA is TGTGCCAGCAGCAAATCTCAGGCATCCTACAATGAGCAGTTCTTC. This chain joins TRBV21-1 and TRBJ2-1. TRBV21-1 is marked as a pseudogene. This CDR3 is 15 amino acids long.

This clonotype was recorded at least ten times. The chain joins TRBV7-2 to TRBJ1-4, with D unclear. V was cut by 4 bases and J by 8 bases, with 8 bases left in between. Germline V gene sequence: CDR1 SGHTA, CDR2 FQGNSA. This CDR3 spans 12 amino acids. The CDR3 loop is CASSSLSEKLFF. CDR3 in DNA: TGTGCCAGCAGCTCCTTAAGCGAAAAACTGTTTTTT.

This clonotype was counted many times. This chain connects TRBV20-1 to TRBJ1-2; a possible D gene is TRBD1 (5 bases). CDR1 is DFQATT, CDR2 SNEGSKA, per germline (reference sequence). This CDR3 is 14 amino acids long. V was cut by 7 bases and J by 5 bases, with 20 bases left in between. CDR3 protein: CSVGGLQQFYGYTF. DNA of the CDR3: TGCAGTGTTGGGGGTCTACAGCAGTTTTATGGCTACACCTTC.

The J gene is TRBJ2-1, the V gene TRBV12-3 or TRBV12-4, with a weak D call TRBD1 (6 bases). The CDR3 contains 15 residues. Between the trimmed V and J ends, which lost 6 bases and 4 bases, there was a span of 16 bases. DNA for the CDR3: TGTGCCAGCAGCGATCGCAGGGGCGCTTACAATGAGCAGTTCTTC. Translation gives CASSDRRGAYNEQFF.

This clonotype was detected ten times or more. A junction end diverges from the germline sequence, so it may reflect a read error. This chain joins TRBV20-1 and TRBJ1-3; D ambiguous. Germline-derived CDR1 and CDR2 are DFQATT and SNEGSKA (reference sequence). The CDR3 length is 13 residues. The DNA of the CDR3 is TGCAGTGCTGGAGAGCAGTTATGGAACACCATATATTTT. Its translation is CSAGEQLWNTIYF.

This clonotype occurred many times. The gene calls are TRBV5-1 and TRBJ2-5, with D unresolved. This CDR3 has 12 residues. V was shortened by 1 base and J by 1 base, with 2 bases between the two germline ends. Germline lookup yields CDR1 SGHRS and CDR2 YFSETQ. The CDR3 DNA is TGCGCCAGCAGCTTGTCCCAAGAGACCCAGTACTTC. It encodes CASSLSQETQYF.

For this clonotype: The conserved phenylalanine or tryptophan is not found at the CDR3 terminus, so this likely reflects a read error. The chain carries TRBV7-9 and TRBJ2-2; possible D gene TRBD2, 6 bases. This CDR3 contains 15 residues. Germline CDR1 and CDR2: SEHNR and FQNEAQ (reference sequence). This chain's CDR3 is CASSNRGDSGGELFL. As DNA, the CDR3 is TGTGCCAGCAGCAATAGGGGCGATTCAGGCGGGGAACTGTTTCTT.

This clonotype has ten or more counts. The chain uses TRBV5-1 and TRBJ1-2, with TRBD1 matching 7 bases. The V and J ends lost 4 bases and 6 bases, in that order; junction bases with no gene match: 0. The CDR3 has 11 residues. CDR1 and CDR2 (germline): SGHRS, YFSETQ. The CDR3 region has the DNA TGCGCCAGCAGCACAGGGGATGGCTACACCTTC. Translating it yields CASSTGDGYTF.